The 27 T cell receptor beta chains below were found in one sample sequenced in a study of T-cell memory formation after mild COVID-19. TCRdb ran MiXCR on the 5' RACE reads and lists one entry per CDR3 protein. The profile shows fewer than 350,000 distinct CDR3 sequences, about a sixth of them singletons. The specimen was PBMCs or a T cell subset sorted from them (not recorded which). All receptors come from a man in his late teens or twenties who had mild COVID-19 (a few samples of this study predate the infection). Cell type and time point are not known.

This clonotype was seen at least ten times. J is TRBJ2-5 and V is TRBV20-1, with 7 bases that match TRBD2. Trimming took 0 bases from V and 1 from J; bases not matched to a gene: 5. The CDR3 is made up of 15 amino acids. In germline, CDR1 is DFQATT, CDR2 SNEGSKA (reference sequence). The DNA of the CDR3 is TGCAGTGCTAGAGATAACCTAGCGGTCCAAGAGACCCAGTACTTC. It translates to CSARDNLAVQETQYF.

This chain uses TRBV11-2 with TRBJ2-3, with a weak D call TRBD2 (6 bases). Trimming took off 1 base at V and 3 bases at J, with 17 bases between the two ends. Germline CDR1 SGHAT, CDR2 FQNNGV. The CDR3 loop spans 17 amino acids. The CDR3, as DNA: TGTGCCAGCAGCTTAGGGCTGGCGGGACGGATTACAGATACGCAGTATTTT. Translating gives CASSLGLAGRITDTQYF.

CDR3 coding DNA: TGCAGCGTTAGCGAGAACACTGAAGCTTTCTTT. Translating gives CSVSENTEAFF. The chain joins TRBV29-1 to TRBJ1-1; no definite D call. This CDR3 has 11 residues. Trimming cost V 5 bases and J 1 base, with 5 bases left between them. Germline V gene data show CDR1 as SQVTM and CDR2 as ANQGSEA.

The CDR3 region is CASSPGQPSSYEQYF. The DNA for the CDR3 is TGCGCCAGCAGCCCCGGACAGCCGAGCTCCTACGAGCAGTACTTC. The chain combines TRBV10-1 with TRBJ2-7; perhaps TRBD1 as D (6 bases). Trimming stripped 6 bases from V and 0 bases from J, with 15 bases between. CDR3 length: 15 residues. The germline V gene has CDR1 WNHNN and CDR2 SYGVQD (reference sequence).

The chain joins TRBV15 to TRBJ2-2; a possible D gene is TRBD2 (5 bases). The germline V gene encodes CDR1 LNHNV and CDR2 YYDKDF (reference sequence). V was cut by 2 bases and J by 0 bases, with 10 bases left in between. The CDR3 spans 16 residues. The CDR3 nucleotides read TGTGCCACCAGCAGACTAGGACTGACGAACACCGGGGAGCTGTTTTTT. Translation gives CATSRLGLTNTGELFF.

V usage is TRBV7-2 and J usage is TRBJ1-4; TRBD1 matches 7 bases. The V and J ends lost 2 bases and 7 bases, in that order; junction bases with no gene match: 4. The CDR3 runs 14 residues. CDR1 and CDR2 from the germline V gene are SGHTA and FQGNSA. CDR3 sequence reads: CASSLSRGTEKLFF. The CDR3 bases are TGTGCCAGCAGCTTATCCAGGGGGACTGAAAAACTGTTTTTT.

This clonotype was counted a few times. The gene calls are TRBV10-3 and TRBJ2-5, with 7 bases matching TRBD2. V shed 2 bases, J shed 2 bases, and the junction held 8 bases outside the gene matches. Germline assignment: CDR1 ENHRY and CDR2 SYGVKD. This CDR3 spans 16 amino acids. As DNA, the CDR3 is TGTGCCATCAGTGAGCCCTATAGCGGGTTTCAAGAGACCCAGTACTTC. Protein product: CAISEPYSGFQETQYF.

The table lists this clonotype with a few counts. This chain uses TRBV2 with TRBJ2-5, with D possibly TRBD2 on 6 matching bases. Germline CDR1 and CDR2: SNHLY and FYNNEI. V dropped 9 bases and J dropped 6 bases, with 11 bases sitting between them. This CDR3 spans 11 amino acids. In nucleotides, the CDR3 is TGTGCCAGTTCGGGGGAGAAGACCCAGTACTTC. Translating it yields CASSGEKTQYF.

This clonotype was seen many times. The chain recombines TRBV3-1 with TRBJ2-3; D gene uncertain. CDR1 and CDR2 from the germline V gene are LGHDT and YNNKEL (reference sequence). The CDR3 is 13 amino acids. Trimming took off 1 base at V and 0 bases at J, with 2 bases between the two ends. In nucleotides, the CDR3 is TGTGCCAGCAGCCAAGCGAGCACAGATACGCAGTATTTT. It yields the protein CASSQASTDTQYF.

The chain uses TRBV7-9 and TRBJ2-3, with 11 bases identical to TRBD1. The CDR3 runs 18 residues. V was clipped by 5 bases and J by 1 base; unmatched bases: 11. Germline loops: CDR1 SEHNR, CDR2 FQNEAQ (reference sequence). The CDR3 is CASSTWTGGLRRTDTQYF. The CDR3 region has the DNA TGTGCCAGCAGCACGTGGACAGGGGGCTTAAGGCGCACAGATACGCAGTATTTT.

The V and J genes are TRBV6-1 and TRBJ2-1; 7 nucleotides line up with TRBD2. The J segment lost 4 bases and the V segment lost 1 base, leaving 10 bases of the junction unmatched. CDR3 length: 17 amino acids. Germline V gives CDR1 MNHNS, CDR2 SASEGT. For the CDR3, the DNA is TGTGCCAGCAGTGAAGAGTCAGGGAGGGCCCTATACAATGAGCAGTTCTTC. Protein product: CASSEESGRALYNEQFF.

This chain uses TRBV7-9 with TRBJ2-7, with D tentatively TRBD1 (5 bases). The CDR3 has 13 residues. Germline V gene sequence: CDR1 SEHNR, CDR2 FQNEAQ (reference sequence). V shed 4 bases and J shed 12 bases, with 19 bases lying between them. The DNA for the CDR3 is TGTGCCAGCAGCTCTACCACAGGAGAAGTGCCGTACTTC. It codes for CASSSTTGEVPYF.

This clonotype was picked up a small number of times. This chain uses TRBV12-3 or TRBV12-4 with TRBJ2-3, with TRBD1 identical over 10 bases. The CDR3 runs 13 residues. V trimming: 11 bases; J trimming: 5 bases; junction bases outside the gene matches: 7. CDR3 region: CAVGQGVEDTQYF. Here the CDR3 DNA reads TGTGCCGTTGGACAGGGGGTAGAAGATACGCAGTATTTT.

There are a few counts of this clonotype. The DNA is omitted, as the CDR3 cannot be located on it reliably, and the CDR3 follows TCRdb's listing. The chain employs TRBV7-2 and TRBJ2-3; the D call in the table, TRBD2, was not verified against the DNA. CDR1 SGHTA and CDR2 FQGNSA come from the germline V gene. The CDR3 is 17 amino acids long, termini counted. The CDR3 is CASSFGPGLASAGTQYF.

This clonotype was detected many times. The chain joins TRBV11-2 to TRBJ2-7; 8 bases fit TRBD1. After removal of 5 bases from V and 7 bases from J, the junction contained 4 bases not matched to a gene. CDR1 is SGHAT, CDR2 FQNNGV, per germline. This CDR3 has 12 residues. In DNA, the CDR3 is TGTGCCAGCAGCCGGACAGGGTGGGAGCAGTACTTC. Its protein product is CASSRTGWEQYF.

This clonotype was found many times. CDR3 region: CASSPPPYNEQFF. The CDR3 DNA sequence: TGTGCCAGCAGCCCCCCCCCTTACAATGAGCAGTTCTTC. The rearrangement uses TRBV7-3 and TRBJ2-1, with no clear D. Germline V gives CDR1 SGHTA, CDR2 FQGTGA. The CDR3 is 13 amino acids. Trimming took off 5 bases at V and 4 bases at J, with 9 bases between the two ends.

V gene TRBV5-1 combines with J gene TRBJ1-1; 7 nucleotides match TRBD1. Germline CDR1 reads SGHRS; CDR2 reads YFSETQ. This CDR3 comprises 16 residues. The J segment lost 0 bases and the V segment lost 4 bases, leaving 9 bases of the junction unmatched. This CDR3 reads CASSQNLQGVNTEAFF. CDR3 DNA sequence: TGCGCCAGCAGCCAGAACCTGCAGGGGGTGAACACTGAAGCTTTCTTT.

This clonotype was recorded many times. CDR3 nucleotides: TGTGCCAGCAGTCGTGGGAGTGAAGCTTTCTTT. It specifies CASSRGSEAFF. The genes are TRBV6-6 and TRBJ1-1, with no clear D. This CDR3 is built from 11 residues. The V gene's germline CDR1 is MNHNY and CDR2 SVGAGI (reference sequence). The ends were cut back, 5 bases at V and 7 bases at J, with 8 bases in the middle.

A few counts support this clonotype. This chain's CDR3 is CASSSIHDRPDTQYF. The CDR3 nucleotides are TGCGCCAGCAGCTCCATACATGACAGGCCAGATACGCAGTATTTT. The J gene is TRBJ2-3, the V gene TRBV5-1; weak D call: TRBD1 (6 bases). Per the germline V gene, CDR1 is SGHRS and CDR2 is YFSETQ. This CDR3 has 15 residues. Trimming cost V 3 bases and J 4 bases, with 15 bases left between them.

This clonotype has just a few counts. CDR3 in DNA: TGTGCCAGCAGCTTATCGGGATCCTCCTACGAGCAGTACTTC. This encodes CASSLSGSSYEQYF. The chain has TRBV7-9 and TRBJ2-7; TRBD2 is a possible D gene (5 bases). Germline V gene sequence: CDR1 SEHNR, CDR2 FQNEAQ (reference sequence). The CDR3 covers 14 residues. Trimming removed 2 bases from V and 0 bases from J, with 8 bases in between.

Only a few counts were recorded for this clonotype. The V call is TRBV4-3, the J call TRBJ1-1; unclear D gene. The V gene's germline CDR1 is LGHNA and CDR2 YSLEER. The CDR3 is 12 amino acids. Between the trimmed V and J ends, which lost 1 base and 6 bases, there was a span of 6 bases. The CDR3 region has the DNA TGCGCCAGCAGCCAAGTAAAGGCTGAAGCTTTCTTT. Translating it yields CASSQVKAEAFF.

This clonotype was seen only a few times. The chain recombines TRBV5-1 with TRBJ1-2, with no clear D. The V gene lost 4 bases and the J gene lost 3 bases, with 10 bases spanning the gap. This CDR3 has 13 residues. Germline V gene lookup returns CDR1 SGHRS and CDR2 YFSETQ. This chain's CDR3 is CASSLSMDYGYTF. The CDR3, as DNA: TGCGCCAGCAGCCTGTCCATGGACTATGGCTACACCTTC.

The chain employs TRBV27 and TRBJ2-1, with D tentatively TRBD1 or TRBD2 (6 bases each). The CDR3 has 14 residues. The V end lost 6 bases, the J end lost 6 bases, and 15 bases lay between the germline ends. The germline V gene encodes CDR1 MNHEY and CDR2 SMNVEV (reference sequence). The CDR3 loop reads CASRSPRGPNEQFF. The CDR3 DNA reads as TGTGCCAGCAGATCCCCACGGGGGCCCAATGAGCAGTTCTTC.

The rearrangement links TRBV11-2 to TRBJ2-5; TRBD1 might be the D (7 bases). The CDR3 has 14 residues. Germline CDR1 SGHAT, CDR2 FQNNGV. Trimming shortened V by 0 bases and J by 5 bases, and 10 bases separated the two germline ends. The CDR3 spells CASSLEAGGETQYF. DNA of the CDR3: TGTGCCAGCAGCTTAGAAGCAGGGGGGGAGACCCAGTACTTC.

The rearrangement uses TRBV30 and TRBJ2-7; D unclear. The CDR3 runs 14 residues. V was cut by 1 base and J by 0 bases, with 10 bases left in between. Germline loops: CDR1 GTSNPN, CDR2 SVGIG (reference sequence). This CDR3 is CAWSAHGSSYEQYF. The CDR3 DNA sequence: TGTGCCTGGAGTGCGCACGGAAGCTCCTACGAGCAGTACTTC. The full variable domain, in which reference TRBV30 and TRBJ2-7 provide the parts outside the CDR3, is SQTIHQWPATLVQPVGSPLSLECTVEGTSNPNLYWYRQAAGRGLQLLFYSVGIGQISSEVPQNLSASRPQDRQFILSSKKLLLSDSGFYLCAWSAHGSSYEQYFGPGTRLTVT.

The CDR3 region is CASSNGLAGDQETQYF. Here the CDR3 DNA reads TGCGCCAGCAGCAACGGACTAGCGGGGGACCAAGAGACCCAGTACTTC. The chain has TRBV5-1 and TRBJ2-5; 13 nucleotides match TRBD2. V was pared by 4 bases and J by 0 bases, with 3 bases of the junction left unmatched. The V gene's germline CDR1 is SGHRS and CDR2 YFSETQ. This CDR3 is built from 16 residues.

This clonotype was recorded a few times. The V gene is TRBV11-3, the J gene TRBJ2-1; 7 bases align to TRBD2. The V gene end was trimmed by 0 bases and the J gene end by 7 bases; junction bases not matched to a gene: 6. This CDR3 is built from 15 residues. From germline, CDR1 is SGHNT and CDR2 YENEEA. The CDR3 nucleotides are TGTGCCAGCAGCTTAGACTTCGGCGGGGGTAATGAGCAGTTCTTC. As protein: CASSLDFGGGNEQFF.